The 14 T cell receptor beta chains reported below all come from one sample, sequenced in a study of cytomegalovirus exposure and HLA in healthy donors. The PCR was carried out with 60 Vbeta primers and 13 Jbeta primers. This table comes from immunoSEQ multiplex PCR, and its TCRdb copy is limited to in-frame clones, with some not included. The sample carries 100,000 to 130,000 clones, 82% recorded once. Sequences were obtained from PBMCs. Source of these receptors: a man younger than 45 in good health and CMV-seropositive.

The V call is TRBV7-9, the J call TRBJ2-5; weak D call: TRBD1 (5 bases). The CDR3 covers 15 residues. Trimming took off 5 bases at V and 5 bases at J, with 18 bases between the two ends. From germline, CDR1 is SEHNR and CDR2 FQNEAQ (reference sequence). This CDR3 is CASSLNGLSGETQYF. The CDR3 coding sequence is TGTGCCAGCAGCCTAAACGGCCTTTCAGGGGAGACCCAGTACTTC.

J is TRBJ2-5 and V is TRBV10-3, with TRBD2 identical over 8 bases. This CDR3 spans 15 amino acids. J gave up 5 bases and V 10 bases, and 15 bases lay outside the gene matches. CDR1 is ENHRY, CDR2 SYGVKD, per germline. CDR3 DNA sequence: TGTGCCACCAGCCTACGGGGGGGCTCATGGGAGACCCAGTACTTC. It codes for CATSLRGGSWETQYF.

This clone was counted between two and nine times. This chain uses TRBV11-3 with TRBJ2-5; 7 bases line up with TRBD2. CDR1 is SGHNT, CDR2 YENEEA, per germline. The CDR3 runs 14 residues. V dropped 8 bases and J dropped 0; count of bases not matched to a gene: 6. CDR3 in DNA: TGTGCCAGCTCGGTAGCGGGCCACCAAGAGACCCAGTACTTC. It encodes CASSVAGHQETQYF.

The J gene is TRBJ1-2, the V gene TRBV30; 12 bases are shared with TRBD1. Germline assignment: CDR1 GTSNPN and CDR2 SVGIG (reference sequence). J gave up 5 bases and V 3 bases, and 10 bases lay outside the gene matches. The CDR3 totals 16 residues. The CDR3 region is CAWSESGQGARYGYTF. Here the CDR3 DNA reads TGTGCCTGGAGCGAGTCGGGACAGGGGGCTAGGTATGGCTACACCTTC.

On this clone itself: Other DNA sequences in this sample translate to the same CDR3. The rearrangement links TRBV5-4 to TRBJ1-1; D is ambiguous. There are 14 residues in the CDR3. V lost 4 bases and J 0 bases, leaving 10 bases between the germline ends. Germline loops: CDR1 SGHNT, CDR2 YYREEE (reference sequence). The CDR3: CASSLEAMNTEAFF. The CDR3, as DNA: TGTGCCAGCAGCCTCGAGGCAATGAACACTGAAGCTTTCTTT.

The CDR3 DNA follows: TGCGCCAGCAGCCCCCAGGACAGCTCCTACGAGCAGTACTTC. As protein: CASSPQDSSYEQYF. The V gene is TRBV5-1, the J gene TRBJ2-5; tentative D call: TRBD1 (6 bases). The closer fit of TRBJ2-7 to the DNA end suggests the J call may be wrong. Per the germline V gene, CDR1 is SGHRS and CDR2 is YFSETQ. The CDR3 runs 14 residues.

The J gene is TRBJ2-2, the V gene TRBV11-3; possible D gene TRBD1, 6 bases. The V gene's germline CDR1 is SGHNT and CDR2 YENEEA. With 4 bases removed from V and 1 base from J, the gap between germline ends came to 10 bases. This CDR3 region has 15 residues. The CDR3, as DNA: TGTGCCAGCAGCTCCGGGACATGGAACACCGGGGAGCTGTTTTTT. Protein sequence: CASSSGTWNTGELFF.

The chain links TRBV6-5 to TRBJ2-7, with D possibly being TRBD2 (5 bases). Germline V gives CDR1 MNHEY, CDR2 SVGAGI. The CDR3 runs 15 residues. Trimming removed 0 bases at V and 2 bases at J, with 11 bases between. The CDR3 sequence is CASSYSEAGTYEQYF. CDR3 nucleotide sequence: TGTGCCAGCAGTTACTCCGAGGCGGGTACCTACGAGCAGTACTTC.

A few counts support this clone. Additional DNA sequences in this sample encode the identical CDR3. The chain is built from TRBV5-1 and TRBJ2-1, with 13 bases matching TRBD2. CDR1 and CDR2 (germline): SGHRS, YFSETQ. J lost 13 bases, V lost 0 bases, and 7 bases had no gene match. The CDR3 length is 15 residues. The CDR3 is CASSLAPGLAGFQFF. The CDR3 DNA is TGCGCCAGCAGCTTGGCCCCGGGACTAGCGGGGTTTCAGTTCTTC.

The V gene is TRBV19, the J gene TRBJ2-7, with 7 bases that match TRBD1. After removal of 3 bases from V and 6 bases from J, the junction contained 11 bases not matched to a gene. The CDR3 is made up of 15 amino acids. From germline, CDR1 is LNHDA and CDR2 SQIVND (reference sequence). The CDR3, as DNA: TGTGCCAGTAGTATTCGGGGCAGGGGGATAAGCGAGCAGTACTTC. Protein sequence: CASSIRGRGISEQYF.

The chain recombines TRBV2 with TRBJ1-1; no definite D call. CDR3 length equals 14 residues. Trimming removed 4 bases at V and 8 bases at J, with 17 bases between. Per the germline V gene, CDR1 is SNHLY and CDR2 is FYNNEI. The CDR3, as DNA: TGTGCCAGCAGTGTGTTACCCGGGTTAGTGGAAGCTTTCTTT. It specifies CASSVLPGLVEAFF.

The genes are TRBV6-1 and TRBJ2-7; D is unresolved. Germline V gives CDR1 MNHNS, CDR2 SASEGT. The ends were cut back, 7 bases at V and 5 bases at J, with 15 bases in the middle. This CDR3 has 13 amino acids. The CDR3 sequence: CASTVTPGDEQYF. CDR3 nucleotide sequence: TGTGCCAGCACAGTGACCCCAGGCGACGAGCAGTACTTC.

The J gene is TRBJ2-5, the V gene TRBV5-1; possible D gene TRBD1, 6 bases. Germline V gene data show CDR1 as SGHRS and CDR2 as YFSETQ. This CDR3 has 17 residues. The V end lost 0 bases, the J end lost 0 bases, and 15 bases lay between the germline ends. In DNA form, the CDR3 reads TGCGCCAGCAGCTTGGCCCCTGGGGGCCGTAACCAAGAGACCCAGTACTTC. It codes for CASSLAPGGRNQETQYF.

The chain is built from TRBV5-4 and TRBJ2-7; TRBD1 matches at 10 bases. CDR1 and CDR2 (germline): SGHNT, YYREEE (reference sequence). V dropped 0 bases and J dropped 4; count of bases not matched to a gene: 7. This CDR3 has 16 residues. Here the CDR3 reads CASSLGQGAPTYEQYF. Here the CDR3 DNA reads TGTGCCAGCAGCTTGGGACAGGGGGCGCCAACTTACGAGCAGTACTTC.